The entry that follows covers one T cell receptor (beta chain) sequence. Its recognized antigen is unknown. No per-base quality is available; no much larger clone lies one base away. The CDR3 regions of human TCRbeta chains were analyzed by immunosequencing. In the original analysis: Repertoire TCRs were checked for matches against a reference library of SARS-CoV-2-specific TCRs that had been generated using the MIRA antigen-specificity platform. Breadth was defined as the fraction of unique TCRs that were SARS-CoV-2-associated. Depth was defined as the fraction of total T cells that were SARS-CoV-2-associated. Using the MIRA data, each spike-specific TCR was mapped to the spike region that the TCR reacts to and placed in a CD4 or CD8 class. Log10-transformed breadth and depth values were compared by one-way ANOVA with Sidak's multiple comparisons tests. Entries here come from immuneACCESS through TCRdb and include only in-frame sequences with V and J called. Some clones fail to appear in such tables; in the studies checked, an unresolved V gene covers under half of the shortfall, and the cause of the remainder is unknown. From that table come the V and J calls and clone size; the DNA was used to work out D and trimming. This sample is represented by fewer than 200,000 clones; 80% to 90% of them were singletons. Roughly 0.49% of the sample goes to the ten largest clones.

The data originate from a study of T cell responses to AZD1222 COVID-19 vaccine (dated by TCRdb to about 2021). Concerning the study at large: Because spike-specific TCR depth and breadth did not differ between the two schedules, AZD1222 recipients who got a second dose at roughly 4 weeks were pooled with those who got a second dose at roughly 12 weeks. TCR sequencing covered over 230 trial participants: approximately 200 given two doses of AZD1222 and 26 given two doses of MenACWY control vaccine. Enrollment into the trials was organized by age into subgroups of 18-55, 56-69 and 70-plus years, and those subgroups contained approximately 160, 26 and 62 TCR-sequenced participants, respectively. What the authors observed across the whole study: Participants were mostly white British, with more females than males. The authors suggested clonal diversity may have been underestimated. Because no day 14 peak-response samples were available, the repertoires could be characterized only after the peak T cell response. After two AZD1222 doses, both the breadth and the depth of spike-specific TCRs were significantly higher than at day 0 and than in MenACWY recipients. In the small 56-69-year group, the increase in depth fell short of significance, most likely because of low power. Conclusions about previously exposed vaccinees are limited because only five or six AZD1222 recipients were SARS-CoV-2 seropositive at baseline. Nearly half of unique spike-specific TCRs reportedly recognized epitopes outside regions mutated in the B.1.351 and B.1.1.7 variants. The vaccine-associated CD4 TCRs covered the entire spike protein, and the dominant responses fell in regions 160-218 and 743-854.

The sample's time point label is to be understood as: baseline before first vaccination. The vaccinee samples were drawn from two UK trials, COV001 and COV002, one of which was a single-blind randomized controlled phase 2/3 trial testing AZD1222 (ChAdOx1 nCoV-19) in healthy adults. Trial participant PBMC samples were collected at day 0 and day 28 after the second dose for TCRbeta chain sequencing. The CDR3 has 14 amino acids, counting the end cysteine and phenylalanine. The DNA shown is the 42-base CDR3, in frame from base 1. V is cut by 3 bases and J by 3 bases, and the space between the germline ends is 9 bases. The germline V gene specifies MDHEN as CDR1 and SYDVKM as CDR2.

The starting material was peripheral blood, obtained on day 0 of AZD1222 vaccination. Recombination connected TRBV28 to TRBJ1-5; confidence is insufficient to name the D gene. This TCR came from an adult in good health. CDR3 loop: CASSLRRINQPQHF. The sequence in DNA is TGTGCCAGCAGTTTGCGCAGGATCAATCAGCCCCAGCATTTT.